The 21 T cell receptor beta chains given below trace back to one sample, sequenced in a study of cytomegalovirus exposure and HLA in healthy donors. It was with 60 Vbeta and 13 Jbeta primers that the PCR ran. Using immunoSEQ multiplex PCR, the repertoire was profiled, and TCRdb retains in-frame clones only, with some absent. The data hold some 150,000 clones, with roughly 74% observed a single time. Sequenced: PBMCs. These receptors were collected from a man in his late teens or twenties in good health and CMV-seronegative.

The V call is TRBV4-1, the J call TRBJ2-7, with a possible D match to TRBD1 (5 bases). V lost 1 base and J lost 6, with 13 bases in between. Germline V CDR1 and CDR2: MGHRA, YSYEKL. This CDR3 has 14 amino acids. CDR3 sequence reads: CASSQAGREGEQYF. The DNA for the CDR3 is TGCGCCAGCAGCCAAGCAGGCAGGGAAGGCGAGCAGTACTTC.

The genes are TRBV4-1 and TRBJ1-4; no definite D call. Germline CDR1 reads MGHRA; CDR2 reads YSYEKL. Trimming took 4 bases from V and 7 from J, leaving 13 bases between them. CDR3 size: 14 residues. The CDR3 loop reads CASSPGELSEKLFF. The CDR3 DNA reads TGCGCCAGCAGCCCCGGGGAGTTGAGTGAAAAACTGTTTTTT.

This clone was seen only once. The chain combines TRBV7-9 with TRBJ1-2; D may be TRBD1 (5 bases). The V and J ends lost 5 bases and 4 bases respectively, with 11 bases between them. Germline V gives CDR1 SEHNR, CDR2 FQNEAQ (reference sequence). The CDR3 is 13 residues long. Here the CDR3 DNA reads TGTGCCAGCAGCCCGACAGTGAGCTATGGCTACACCTTC. This sequence encodes CASSPTVSYGYTF.

V is TRBV4-1 and J is TRBJ1-1; D gene ambiguous. The germline V gene has CDR1 MGHRA and CDR2 YSYEKL. The ends were cut back, 4 bases at V and 1 base at J, with 13 bases in the middle. This CDR3 contains 15 residues. This chain's CDR3 is CASSLVGDTNTEAFF. The CDR3, as DNA: TGCGCCAGCAGCCTCGTCGGGGATACGAACACTGAAGCTTTCTTT.

This sequence joins TRBV29-1 and TRBJ1-1; unclear D gene. The CDR3 loop spans 11 amino acids. Between the trimmed V and J ends, which lost 4 bases and 5 bases, there was a span of 8 bases. Germline V CDR1 and CDR2: SQVTM, ANQGSEA. CDR3 coding DNA: TGCAGCGTTGGGTCGGGAACTGAAGCTTTCTTT. It codes for CSVGSGTEAFF.

The chain links TRBV5-6 to TRBJ2-1, with 11 positions matching TRBD2. V trimming: 4 bases; J trimming: 8 bases; junction bases outside the gene matches: 8. This CDR3 is built from 15 residues. Per germline, CDR1 SGHDT and CDR2 YYEEEE. The CDR3 DNA reads TGTGCCAGCAGCGTGACTAGCGGGGTTATGTATGAGCAGTTCTTC. Translation gives CASSVTSGVMYEQFF.

This clone has a single count. The CDR3 is CSVGSRDRGIGNGYTF. The CDR3, as DNA: TGCAGCGTCGGATCCCGGGACAGGGGGATAGGTAATGGCTACACCTTC. The V and J genes are TRBV29-1 and TRBJ1-2; 11 bases line up with TRBD1. This CDR3 has 16 residues. Germline loops: CDR1 SQVTM, CDR2 ANQGSEA. V lost 6 bases, J lost 6 bases, and 15 bases stayed unmatched.

This clone has only one observation. V is TRBV2 and J is TRBJ2-1, with TRBD2 identical over 7 bases. This CDR3 is built from 13 residues. With V trimmed by 7 bases and J by 9 bases, 9 bases remained unmatched. Per germline, CDR1 SNHLY and CDR2 FYNNEI. The CDR3, as DNA: TGTGCCAGCAAAGGTGGTTGGGAGGGTGAGCAGTTCTTC. Protein sequence: CASKGGWEGEQFF.

The V gene is TRBV12-2, the J gene TRBJ1-6; the table gives TRBD1 as D, unverified against the DNA. TRBV12-2 is a listed pseudogene. The CDR3 covers 18 residues. DNA for the CDR3: TGTGCAAGTCGCACACCAGGACAGGGTTGTCGGAATAATTCACCCCTCCACTTT. Protein: CASRTPGQGCRNNSPLHF.

This rearrangement joins TRBV9 to TRBJ2-7; D is possibly TRBD1 (6 bases). V lost 2 bases to trimming and J lost 2 bases, with 8 bases between them. There are 13 residues in the CDR3. CDR1 and CDR2 from the germline V gene are SGDLS and YYNGEE. CDR3 residues: CASSVTGTYEQYF. DNA of the CDR3: TGTGCCAGCAGCGTGACAGGTACCTACGAGCAGTACTTC.

Comment on this clone: Distinct nucleotide sequences in the sample also encode this CDR3. V gene TRBV5-1 combines with J gene TRBJ2-5; a possible D gene is TRBD2 (5 bases). This CDR3 is built from 14 residues. Trimming cost V 4 bases and J 4 bases, with 14 bases left between them. Germline values: CDR1 SGHRS, CDR2 YFSETQ. CDR3 DNA: TGCGCCAGCAGCCCACGCGGGTCTGGAGAGACCCAGTACTTC. This translates into CASSPRGSGETQYF.

The rearrangement joins TRBV6-5 to TRBJ2-3; 7 nucleotides line up with TRBD1. V lost 5 bases, J lost 1 base, and 6 bases stayed unmatched. The germline V gene encodes CDR1 MNHEY and CDR2 SVGAGI. The length of the CDR3 is 15 residues. CDR3 sequence: CASSRGGAGTDTQYF. The CDR3 region has the DNA TGTGCCAGCAGTAGAGGGGGCGCCGGCACAGATACGCAGTATTTT.

This clone occurred a few times. The chain carries TRBV7-9 and TRBJ1-4, with 7 bases aligning to TRBD1. V was pared by 5 bases and J by 4 bases, with 4 bases of the junction left unmatched. CDR1 SEHNR and CDR2 FQNEAQ come from the germline V gene (reference sequence). This CDR3 has 14 amino acids. Here the CDR3 DNA reads TGTGCCAGCAGCCAGGGACAGAGTAATGAAAAACTGTTTTTT. Amino acids: CASSQGQSNEKLFF.

The gene calls are TRBV9 and TRBJ1-1; D perhaps matches TRBD1 (6 bases). Looked up from germline, CDR1 is SGDLS and CDR2 is YYNGEE. CDR3 length: 16 residues. V was cut by 2 bases and J by 4 bases, with 18 bases left in between. CDR3 in amino acids: CASSVSWGRRTTEAFF. The CDR3 DNA reads TGTGCCAGCAGCGTTAGCTGGGGGCGGAGAACCACTGAAGCTTTCTTT.

V and J are TRBV10-3 and TRBJ2-1, with 8 nucleotides matching TRBD2. J gave up 5 bases and V 0 bases, and 3 bases lay outside the gene matches. This CDR3 contains 15 residues. In germline, CDR1 is ENHRY, CDR2 SYGVKD. In DNA form, the CDR3 reads TGTGCCATCAGTGAGTCGCCGGGACTAGACAATGAGCAGTTCTTC. Translation: CAISESPGLDNEQFF.

The chain is built from TRBV2 and TRBJ1-1; 8 positions agree with TRBD1. This CDR3 spans 15 amino acids. V was pared by 4 bases and J by 1 base, with 5 bases of the junction left unmatched. Germline CDR1 reads SNHLY; CDR2 reads FYNNEI. For the CDR3, the DNA is TGTGCCAGCAGTGCCCAGGGGGCGGGGAACACTGAAGCTTTCTTT. Translating it yields CASSAQGAGNTEAFF.

A few counts support this clone. This rearrangement joins TRBV4-2 to TRBJ2-7; tentatively, D is TRBD1 (6 bases). The germline V and J ends were trimmed by 0 bases and 5 bases, with 23 bases remaining between them. The germline V gene has CDR1 LGHNA and CDR2 YNFKEQ. The CDR3 runs to 18 residues. The CDR3 loop is CASSQEGPMETGPNEQYF. CDR3 nucleotide sequence: TGTGCCAGCAGCCAAGAGGGGCCAATGGAAACAGGGCCCAACGAGCAGTACTTC.

V gene TRBV5-5 combines with J gene TRBJ2-7; D is unresolved. Between the trimmed V and J ends, which lost 4 bases and 3 bases, there was a span of 14 bases. Germline-derived CDR1 and CDR2 are SGHKS and YYEKEE (reference sequence). The CDR3 totals 14 residues. DNA for the CDR3: TGTGCCAGCAGCCAGGATACTTTCTTCTACGAGCAGTACTTC. Its protein product is CASSQDTFFYEQYF.

The rearrangement joins TRBV4-1 to TRBJ1-1; TRBD1 aligns across 7 bases. Germline CDR1 reads MGHRA; CDR2 reads YSYEKL. This CDR3 contains 13 residues. Trimming took 3 bases from V and 6 from J; bases not matched to a gene: 4. The CDR3 region has the DNA TGCGCCAGCAGCCACGACAGGGTGTCTGAAGCTTTCTTT. It specifies CASSHDRVSEAFF.

The table lists this clone with a few counts. This chain joins TRBV5-6 and TRBJ1-1; the D gene is possibly TRBD1 (5 bases). This CDR3 has 16 amino acids. Germline CDR1 is SGHDT and CDR2 is YYEEEE. Deletions cut 0 bases from V and 3 bases from J, with 15 bases between. CDR3 region: CASSLAVGWGDTEAFF. The CDR3 DNA reads as TGTGCCAGCAGCTTGGCCGTAGGGTGGGGCGACACTGAAGCTTTCTTT.

J is TRBJ2-7 and V is TRBV5-1; 9 nucleotides match TRBD1. J gave up 5 bases and V 4 bases, and 4 bases lay outside the gene matches. Germline CDR1 is SGHRS and CDR2 is YFSETQ. The CDR3 spans 13 residues. CDR3 coding DNA: TGCGCCAGCAGCCCGGGACAGGGCCACGAGCAGTACGTC. Amino acids: CASSPGQGHEQYV.